Listed here is a single TCR beta chain. As yet, its antigen is unknown. These data belong to a study of cytomegalovirus exposure and HLA in healthy donors. PCR amplification relied on 60 Vbeta primers (plus 13 Jbeta primers). The data were produced by immunoSEQ multiplex PCR, yet TCRdb's version contains in-frame clones alone and is incomplete. This repertoire shows some 180,000 clones, roughly four fifths found once; its top ten account for about 3%. Notes on the study in general: The study dropped some indistinguishable V segments, TRBV6-2 and TRBV6-3 among them.

There are 15 residues in the CDR3. Germline V gene lookup returns CDR1 SGHRS and CDR2 YFSETQ. Deletions cut 0 bases from V and 9 bases from J, with 13 bases between. J is TRBJ1-6 and V is TRBV5-1; D unclear. The specimen sequenced was PBMCs. The TCR sequence derives from a male donor in good health and CMV-seronegative. In nucleotides, the CDR3 is TGCGCCAGCAGCTTGGGATCAGAGTCTAGTTCACCCCTCCACTTT. Protein sequence: CASSLGSESSSPLHF.